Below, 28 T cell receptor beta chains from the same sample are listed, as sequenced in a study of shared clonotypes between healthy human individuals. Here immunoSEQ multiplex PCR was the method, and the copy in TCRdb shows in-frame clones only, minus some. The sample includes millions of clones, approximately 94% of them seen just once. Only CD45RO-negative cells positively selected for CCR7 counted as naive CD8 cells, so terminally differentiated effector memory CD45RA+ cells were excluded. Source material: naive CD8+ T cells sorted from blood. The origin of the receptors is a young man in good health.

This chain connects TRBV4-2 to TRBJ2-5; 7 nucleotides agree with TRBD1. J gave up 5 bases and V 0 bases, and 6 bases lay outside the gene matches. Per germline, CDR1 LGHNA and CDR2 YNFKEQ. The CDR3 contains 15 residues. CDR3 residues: CASSQDLGGRETQYF. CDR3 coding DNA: TGTGCCAGCAGCCAAGATCTAGGGGGCCGGGAGACCCAGTACTTC.

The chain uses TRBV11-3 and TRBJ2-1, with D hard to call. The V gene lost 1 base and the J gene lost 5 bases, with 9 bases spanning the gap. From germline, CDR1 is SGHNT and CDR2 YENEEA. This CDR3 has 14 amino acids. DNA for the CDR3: TGTGCCAGCAGCTTAGGCCCCATCGACAATGAGCAGTTCTTC. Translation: CASSLGPIDNEQFF.

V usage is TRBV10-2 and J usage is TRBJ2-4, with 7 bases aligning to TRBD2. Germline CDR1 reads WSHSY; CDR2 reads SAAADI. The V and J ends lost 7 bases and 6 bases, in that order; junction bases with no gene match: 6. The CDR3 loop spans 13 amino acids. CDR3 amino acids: CASIGASGNIQYF. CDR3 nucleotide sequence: TGCGCCAGCATTGGTGCTAGCGGAAACATTCAGTACTTC.

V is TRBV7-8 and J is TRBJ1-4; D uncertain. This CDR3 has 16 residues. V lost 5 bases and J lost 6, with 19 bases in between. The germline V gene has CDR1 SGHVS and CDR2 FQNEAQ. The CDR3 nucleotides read TGTGCCAGCAGCCCGCGCTGGATCATCGGGGATGAAAAACTGTTTTTT. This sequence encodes CASSPRWIIGDEKLFF.

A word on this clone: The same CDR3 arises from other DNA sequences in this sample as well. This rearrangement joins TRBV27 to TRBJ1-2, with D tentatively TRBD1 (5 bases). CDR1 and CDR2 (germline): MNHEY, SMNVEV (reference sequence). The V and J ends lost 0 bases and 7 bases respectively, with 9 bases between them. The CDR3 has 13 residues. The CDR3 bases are TGTGCCAGCAGTTTATCGGCAGGGAGTGGCTACACCTTC. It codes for CASSLSAGSGYTF.

The CDR3 nucleotides read TGTGCCAGCAGCCGACCTACGTTGGGACCCCAAGAGACCCAGTACTTC. Protein: CASSRPTLGPQETQYF. The chain couples TRBV7-9 to TRBJ2-5; D is tentatively TRBD1 or TRBD2 (5 bases each). Trimming took 5 bases from V and 1 from J, leaving 17 bases between them. CDR3 size: 16 residues. Germline V CDR1 and CDR2: SEHNR, FQNEAQ (reference sequence).

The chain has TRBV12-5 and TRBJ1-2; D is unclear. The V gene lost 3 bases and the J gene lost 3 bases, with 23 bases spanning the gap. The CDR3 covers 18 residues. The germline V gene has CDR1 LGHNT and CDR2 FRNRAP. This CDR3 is CASGFTPMDPTSYYGYTF. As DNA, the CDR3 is TGTGCTAGTGGTTTTACCCCAATGGATCCGACTTCCTACTATGGCTACACCTTC.

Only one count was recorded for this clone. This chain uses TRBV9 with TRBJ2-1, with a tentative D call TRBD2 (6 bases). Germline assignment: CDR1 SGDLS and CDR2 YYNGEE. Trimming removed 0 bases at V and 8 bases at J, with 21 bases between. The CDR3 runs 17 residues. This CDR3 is CASSVDWQAGRHDEQFF. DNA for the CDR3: TGTGCCAGCAGCGTAGATTGGCAGGCCGGGAGACACGATGAGCAGTTCTTC.

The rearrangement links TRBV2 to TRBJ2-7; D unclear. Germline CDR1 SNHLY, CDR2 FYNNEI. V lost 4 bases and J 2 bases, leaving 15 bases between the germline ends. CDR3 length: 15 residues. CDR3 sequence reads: CASSVSPDLTYEQYF. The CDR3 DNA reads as TGTGCCAGCAGTGTCTCCCCAGACCTCACCTACGAGCAGTACTTC.

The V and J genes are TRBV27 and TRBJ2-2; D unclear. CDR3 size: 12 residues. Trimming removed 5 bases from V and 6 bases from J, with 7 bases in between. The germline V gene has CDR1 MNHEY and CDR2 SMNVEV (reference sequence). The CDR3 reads CASSAWSGELFF. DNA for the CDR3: TGTGCCAGCAGTGCTTGGTCCGGGGAGCTGTTTTTT.

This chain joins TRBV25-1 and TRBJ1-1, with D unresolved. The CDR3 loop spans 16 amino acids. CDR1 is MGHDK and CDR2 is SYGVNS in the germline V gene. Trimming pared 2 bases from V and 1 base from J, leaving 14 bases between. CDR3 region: CASSETRVIGNTEAFF. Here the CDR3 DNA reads TGTGCCAGCAGTGAAACGAGGGTGATTGGGAACACTGAAGCTTTCTTT.

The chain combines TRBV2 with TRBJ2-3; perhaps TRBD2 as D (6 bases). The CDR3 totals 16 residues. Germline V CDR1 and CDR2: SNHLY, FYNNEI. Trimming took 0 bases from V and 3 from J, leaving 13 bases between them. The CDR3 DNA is TGTGCCAGCAGTGAAGCGCAAGGTGGGAGGACAGATACGCAGTATTTT. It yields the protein CASSEAQGGRTDTQYF.

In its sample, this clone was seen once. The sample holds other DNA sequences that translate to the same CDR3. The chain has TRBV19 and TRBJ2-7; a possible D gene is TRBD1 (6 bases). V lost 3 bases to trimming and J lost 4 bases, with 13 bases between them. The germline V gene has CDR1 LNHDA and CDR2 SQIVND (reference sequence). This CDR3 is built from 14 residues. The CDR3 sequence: CASSIGQGSYEQYF. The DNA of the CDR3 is TGTGCCAGTAGTATCGGGCAGGGGAGTTACGAGCAGTACTTC.

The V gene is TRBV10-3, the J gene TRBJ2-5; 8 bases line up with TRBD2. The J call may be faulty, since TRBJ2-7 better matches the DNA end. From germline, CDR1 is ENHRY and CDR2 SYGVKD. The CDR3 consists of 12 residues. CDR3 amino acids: CAIGREGYEQYF. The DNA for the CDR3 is TGTGCCATCGGCCGGGAGGGCTACGAGCAGTACTTC.

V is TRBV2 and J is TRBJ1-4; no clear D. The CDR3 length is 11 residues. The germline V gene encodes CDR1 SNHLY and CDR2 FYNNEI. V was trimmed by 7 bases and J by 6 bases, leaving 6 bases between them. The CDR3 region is CASMGYEKLFF. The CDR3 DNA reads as TGTGCCAGCATGGGGTATGAAAAACTGTTTTTT.

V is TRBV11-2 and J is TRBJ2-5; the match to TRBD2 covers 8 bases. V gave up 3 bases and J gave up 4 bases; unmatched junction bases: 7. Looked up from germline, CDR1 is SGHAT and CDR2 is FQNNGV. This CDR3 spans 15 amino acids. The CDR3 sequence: CASSFSGEAGETQYF. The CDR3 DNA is TGTGCCAGCAGCTTTAGCGGGGAGGCCGGAGAGACCCAGTACTTC.

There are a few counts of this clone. Written as DNA, the CDR3 is TGTGCCAGCTCACCGGCGACAGAGAGCACAGATACGCAGTATTTT. This encodes CASSPATESTDTQYF. This chain uses TRBV18 with TRBJ2-3; maybe TRBD1 (5 bases). Trimming left V 3 bases short and J 0 bases short, with 10 bases between. The CDR3 loop spans 15 amino acids. The V gene's germline CDR1 is KGHSH and CDR2 LQKENI.

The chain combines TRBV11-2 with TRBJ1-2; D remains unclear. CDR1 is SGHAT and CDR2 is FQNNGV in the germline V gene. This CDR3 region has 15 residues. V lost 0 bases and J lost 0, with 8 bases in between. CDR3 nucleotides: TGTGCCAGCAGCTTAGAAAAGCGGACTAACTATGGCTACACCTTC. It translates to CASSLEKRTNYGYTF.

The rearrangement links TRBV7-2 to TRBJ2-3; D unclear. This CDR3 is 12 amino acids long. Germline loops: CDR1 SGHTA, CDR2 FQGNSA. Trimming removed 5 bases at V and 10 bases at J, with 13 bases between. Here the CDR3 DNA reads TGTGCCAGCAGCCCACCGTACGGATCGCAGTATTTT. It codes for CASSPPYGSQYF.

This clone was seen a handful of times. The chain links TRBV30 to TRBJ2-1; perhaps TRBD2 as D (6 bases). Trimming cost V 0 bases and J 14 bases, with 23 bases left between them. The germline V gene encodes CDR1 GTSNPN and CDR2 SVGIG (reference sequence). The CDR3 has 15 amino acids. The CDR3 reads CAWSVQNPRGRGEFF. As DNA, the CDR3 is TGTGCCTGGAGTGTACAAAATCCTCGGGGGAGAGGTGAGTTCTTC.

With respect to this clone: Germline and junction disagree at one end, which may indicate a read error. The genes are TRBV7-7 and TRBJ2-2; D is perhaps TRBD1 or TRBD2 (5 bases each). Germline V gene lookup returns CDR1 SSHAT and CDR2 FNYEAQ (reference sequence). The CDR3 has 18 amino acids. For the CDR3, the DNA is TGTGCTAGCAGCCTGGGGACCGGTGAATCCTGGAACACCGGGGAGCTGTTTTTT. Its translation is CASSLGTGESWNTGELFF.

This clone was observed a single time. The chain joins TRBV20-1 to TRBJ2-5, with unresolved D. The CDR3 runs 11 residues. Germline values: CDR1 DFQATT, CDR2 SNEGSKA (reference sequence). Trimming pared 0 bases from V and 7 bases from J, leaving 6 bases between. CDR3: CSARDVGTQYF. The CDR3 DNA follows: TGCAGTGCTAGAGATGTCGGGACCCAGTACTTC.

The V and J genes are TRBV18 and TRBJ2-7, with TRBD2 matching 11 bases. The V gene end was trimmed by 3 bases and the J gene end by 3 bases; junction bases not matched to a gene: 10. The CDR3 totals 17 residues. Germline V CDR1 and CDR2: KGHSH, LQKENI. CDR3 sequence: CASSPSSGGLQDYEQYF. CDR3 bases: TGTGCCAGCTCACCGTCTAGCGGGGGGCTCCAAGACTACGAGCAGTACTTC.

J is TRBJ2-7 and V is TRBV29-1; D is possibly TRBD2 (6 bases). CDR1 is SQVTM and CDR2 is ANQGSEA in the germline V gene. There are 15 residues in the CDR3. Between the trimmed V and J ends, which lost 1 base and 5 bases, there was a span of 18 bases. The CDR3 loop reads CSVEGGEDGGDEQYF. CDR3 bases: TGCAGCGTTGAAGGGGGCGAGGACGGGGGAGACGAGCAGTACTTC.

CDR3 nucleotides: TGCGCCAGCAGCTCGCTACCTGCGGGAGGAGGATGGGCAGATACGCAGTATTTT. Its translation: CASSSLPAGGGWADTQYF. This chain uses TRBV4-3 with TRBJ2-3, with TRBD2 identical over 8 bases. This CDR3 has 18 amino acids. After removal of 5 bases from V and 4 bases from J, the junction contained 17 bases not matched to a gene. CDR1 is LGHNA and CDR2 is YSLEER in the germline V gene.

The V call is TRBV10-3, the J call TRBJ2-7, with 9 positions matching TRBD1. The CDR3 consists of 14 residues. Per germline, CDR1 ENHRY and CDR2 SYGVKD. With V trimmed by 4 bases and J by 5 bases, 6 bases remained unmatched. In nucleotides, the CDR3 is TGTGCCATCAGTGTCGGGACAGGGTTTAACGAGCAGTACTTC. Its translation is CAISVGTGFNEQYF.

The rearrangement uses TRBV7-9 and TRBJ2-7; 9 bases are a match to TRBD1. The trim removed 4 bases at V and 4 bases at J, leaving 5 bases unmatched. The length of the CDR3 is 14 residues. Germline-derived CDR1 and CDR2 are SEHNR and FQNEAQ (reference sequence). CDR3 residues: CASSSQDRGYEQYF. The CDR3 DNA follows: TGTGCCAGCAGCTCCCAGGACAGGGGATACGAGCAGTACTTC.

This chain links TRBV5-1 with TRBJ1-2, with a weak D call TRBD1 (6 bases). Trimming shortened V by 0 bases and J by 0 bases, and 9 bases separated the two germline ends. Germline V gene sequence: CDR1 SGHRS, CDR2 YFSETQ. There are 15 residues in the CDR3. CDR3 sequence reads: CASSLERGANYGYTF. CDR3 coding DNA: TGCGCCAGCAGCTTGGAAAGGGGGGCTAACTATGGCTACACCTTC.